These 26 T cell receptor beta chains originate from one sample sequenced in a study of T-cell memory formation after mild COVID-19. TCRdb re-analysed the 5' RACE reads in MiXCR, keeping a single row per CDR3 protein. The repertoire includes approximately 340,000 distinct CDR3 sequences, roughly 15% of them detected once, and approximately 20% sits in the top ten. The sample comprised PBMCs or a T cell subset sorted from them (not recorded which). All receptors come from a man aged 18 to 35 who had mild COVID-19 (a few samples of this study predate the infection). Cell type and time point are not known.

V gene TRBV18 combines with J gene TRBJ2-1; the match to TRBD2 covers 10 bases. The germline V gene encodes CDR1 KGHSH and CDR2 LQKENI. J lost 4 bases, V lost 3 bases, and 3 bases had no gene match. There are 15 residues in the CDR3. DNA of the CDR3: TGTGCCAGCTCACCGAGCGGGGGGGATTACAATGAGCAGTTCTTC. Its protein is CASSPSGGDYNEQFF.

This sequence joins TRBV4-3 and TRBJ2-5, with a tentative D call TRBD1 (5 bases). CDR1 is LGHNA, CDR2 YSLEER, per germline. V was shortened by 0 bases and J by 1 base, with 6 bases between the two germline ends. The CDR3 sequence is 14 residues long. CDR3 nucleotides: TGCGCCAGCAGCCAAGATGACAGCCAAGAGACCCAGTACTTC. The encoded protein is CASSQDDSQETQYF.

This chain links TRBV7-9 with TRBJ1-1, with D possibly being TRBD1 (5 bases). The germline V gene encodes CDR1 SEHNR and CDR2 FQNEAQ (reference sequence). The CDR3 covers 15 residues. Trimming removed 5 bases from V and 4 bases from J, with 17 bases in between. CDR3 region: CASSPVGWGSTEAFF. DNA of the CDR3: TGTGCCAGCAGCCCAGTTGGGTGGGGGTCCACTGAAGCTTTCTTT.

This rearrangement joins TRBV2 to TRBJ2-3, with 9 nucleotides matching TRBD1. Trimming cost V 4 bases and J 6 bases; bases outside gene matches: 8. The CDR3 covers 15 residues. Germline V gene lookup returns CDR1 SNHLY and CDR2 FYNNEI. CDR3 sequence: CASSAGTGYGDTQYF. The DNA of the CDR3 is TGTGCCAGCAGTGCGGGGACAGGGTACGGGGATACGCAGTATTTT.

This clonotype was observed many times. The J gene is TRBJ2-7, the V gene TRBV12-3 or TRBV12-4; 7 bases are shared with TRBD2. The CDR3 length is 15 residues. V lost 6 bases to trimming and J lost 5 bases; unmatched junction nucleotides: 13. CDR3 amino acids: CASSLGGSRNDEQYF. The CDR3 DNA follows: TGTGCCAGCAGCTTGGGGGGGAGCAGGAATGACGAGCAGTACTTC.

This clonotype was picked up a small number of times. The V call is TRBV7-6, the J call TRBJ2-1; D possibly corresponds to TRBD2 (6 bases). CDR3 length equals 14 residues. The V end was cut by 4 bases, the J end by 7 bases, with 14 bases between. Germline CDR1 and CDR2: SGHVS and FNYEAQ. CDR3 DNA sequence: TGTGCCAGCAGCTGGGGACTCTCGGGGAATGAGCAGTTCTTC. It encodes CASSWGLSGNEQFF.

This chain joins TRBV5-1 and TRBJ1-1; TRBD1 is a possible D gene (6 bases). With 3 bases removed from V and 4 bases from J, the gap between germline ends came to 10 bases. The CDR3 sequence is 13 residues long. CDR1 is SGHRS, CDR2 YFSETQ, per germline. CDR3 protein: CASSSTGPTEAFF. The CDR3, as DNA: TGCGCCAGCAGCTCAACAGGGCCCACTGAAGCTTTCTTT.

CDR3 bases: TGTGCCAGCAGCTTAGTAGGGACAGGGAGGTCCGAGACCCAGTACTTC. Translating gives CASSLVGTGRSETQYF. This sequence joins TRBV7-9 and TRBJ2-5, with 9 bases matching TRBD1. The trim removed 1 base at V and 5 bases at J, leaving 8 bases unmatched. This CDR3 region has 16 residues. Germline V CDR1 and CDR2: SEHNR, FQNEAQ (reference sequence).

V and J are TRBV23-1 and TRBJ2-1, with TRBD2 matching over 7 bases. TRBV23-1 is treated as an ORF (open reading frame) with a function not yet certain. V lost 5 bases and J lost 8; bases outside the gene matches: 9. The CDR3 length is 14 residues. The CDR3 coding sequence is TGCGCCAGCAGTAAAGGCGGGGGTAGGGATGAGCAGTTCTTC. Translating it yields CASSKGGGRDEQFF.

The sample holds a few counts of this clonotype. The chain's CDR3 is CASSFPGLVGETQYF. The DNA of the CDR3 is TGTGCCAGCAGTTTCCCGGGATTGGTAGGAGAGACCCAGTACTTC. J is TRBJ2-5 and V is TRBV12-3 or TRBV12-4, with D maybe TRBD2 (5 bases). V was shortened by 3 bases and J by 4 bases, with 15 bases between the two germline ends. The CDR3 is 15 amino acids.

This clonotype was picked up a small number of times. Written as DNA, the CDR3 is TGTGCCAGCCGCTTCAGGGTTCTCAAAGTCTACGAGCAGTACGTC. Protein sequence: CASRFRVLKVYEQYV. The chain links TRBV6-2 or TRBV6-3 to TRBJ2-7; D possibly corresponds to TRBD1 (5 bases). The CDR3 is made up of 15 amino acids. Trimming removed 8 bases from V and 3 bases from J, with 20 bases in between. Germline assignment: CDR1 MNHEY and CDR2 SVGEGT.

This sequence joins TRBV9 and TRBJ2-1; D is ambiguous. Germline V CDR1 and CDR2: SGDLS, YYNGEE. V was trimmed by 0 bases and J by 6 bases, leaving 7 bases between them. The CDR3 has 13 residues. CDR3 sequence (DNA): TGTGCCAGCAGCGTAGGAGGCAGCAATGAGCAGTTCTTC. Translated: CASSVGGSNEQFF.

The chain links TRBV2 to TRBJ2-3; D not resolved. The germline V and J ends were trimmed by 3 bases and 0 bases, with 10 bases remaining between them. This CDR3 has 15 amino acids. CDR1 SNHLY and CDR2 FYNNEI come from the germline V gene. The CDR3 DNA follows: TGTGCCAGCAGTGACGATTGGGCTAGCACAGATACGCAGTATTTT. Translation: CASSDDWASTDTQYF.

This chain links TRBV29-1 with TRBJ2-5; D unclear. This CDR3 spans 12 amino acids. Germline V gene sequence: CDR1 SQVTM, CDR2 ANQGSEA. Trimming removed 5 bases from V and 0 bases from J, with 7 bases in between. CDR3 bases: TGCAGCGTTTCCGACAACCAAGAGACCCAGTACTTC. Translating gives CSVSDNQETQYF.

The chain links TRBV5-1 to TRBJ2-1; the D gene could be TRBD1 or TRBD2 (5 bases each). Germline V CDR1 and CDR2: SGHRS, YFSETQ. This CDR3 region has 16 residues. The V gene lost 0 bases and the J gene lost 6 bases, with 16 bases spanning the gap. CDR3 in amino acids: CASSLAPGTPGNEQFF. The CDR3 DNA is TGCGCCAGCAGCTTGGCACCCGGGACCCCAGGCAATGAGCAGTTCTTC.

In this sample, this clonotype turned up a few times. The chain employs TRBV15 and TRBJ1-3; D gene unclear. This CDR3 region has 10 residues. The V gene lost 8 bases and the J gene lost 7 bases, with 6 bases spanning the gap. Looked up from germline, CDR1 is LNHNV and CDR2 is YYDKDF (reference sequence). CDR3 nucleotides: TGTGCCACCGGGTCGAACACCATATATTTT. Translated: CATGSNTIYF.

This clonotype came up a few times. This chain connects TRBV10-2 to TRBJ2-7; D may match TRBD1 or TRBD2 (5 bases each). Trimming took 8 bases from V and 6 from J, leaving 20 bases between them. In germline, CDR1 is WSHSY, CDR2 SAAADI. The CDR3 is 14 amino acids. CDR3 protein: CASSPGQGALEQYF. CDR3 coding DNA: TGCGCCAGCTCACCGGGGCAAGGGGCTCTCGAGCAGTACTTC.

The chain is built from TRBV12-5 and TRBJ1-2; tentatively, D is TRBD1 (5 bases). CDR1 is LGHNT and CDR2 is FRNRAP in the germline V gene. The CDR3 has 13 amino acids. V shed 4 bases and J shed 11 bases, with 17 bases lying between them. The CDR3 DNA reads TGTGCTAGTGGTTCCCTGGGGGGTCCAACGTACACCTTC. Encoded protein: CASGSLGGPTYTF.

This clonotype was counted only a few times. The V call is TRBV6-2 or TRBV6-3, the J call TRBJ1-2; D is uncertain. The CDR3 loop spans 14 amino acids. V was cut by 2 bases and J by 3 bases, with 10 bases left in between. The germline gives CDR1 MNHEY, CDR2 SVGEGT. This chain's CDR3 is CASSYGERDYGYTF. As DNA, the CDR3 is TGTGCCAGCAGTTACGGAGAGCGGGACTATGGCTACACCTTC.

This clonotype was observed a few times. This chain uses TRBV19 with TRBJ2-5, with D maybe TRBD2 (7 bases). With 4 bases removed from V and 5 bases from J, the gap between germline ends came to 20 bases. Germline V gene sequence: CDR1 LNHDA, CDR2 SQIVND (reference sequence). CDR3 length: 16 amino acids. The CDR3 nucleotides read TGTGCCAGTAGTACCAACTCGGCGGGGGCGATGGAGACCCAGTACTTC. This gives the protein CASSTNSAGAMETQYF.

CDR3 nucleotide sequence: TGTGCCAGCAGTGGACAGGGTGGCGGAGAGACCCAGTACTTC. It encodes CASSGQGGGETQYF. J is TRBJ2-5 and V is TRBV2, with 7 bases aligning to TRBD1. V gave up 4 bases and J gave up 4 bases; unmatched junction bases: 6. The CDR3 consists of 14 residues. Germline assignment: CDR1 SNHLY and CDR2 FYNNEI.

This clonotype has only a few counts. This chain links TRBV7-9 with TRBJ2-3, with no clear D. Germline assignment: CDR1 SEHNR and CDR2 FQNEAQ (reference sequence). V lost 3 bases and J lost 0, with 16 bases in between. This CDR3 has 17 residues. The CDR3 loop is CASSFPYTLSSTDTQYF. DNA for the CDR3: TGTGCCAGCAGCTTTCCTTACACGCTCTCTAGCACAGATACGCAGTATTTT.

The chain uses TRBV4-1 and TRBJ1-1; 9 nucleotides align to TRBD1. V lost 0 bases, J lost 10 bases, and 6 bases stayed unmatched. This CDR3 has 14 residues. Germline V gives CDR1 MGHRA, CDR2 YSYEKL. The CDR3 sequence is CASSQDPQGQGAFF. The DNA of the CDR3 is TGCGCCAGCAGCCAAGATCCCCAGGGACAGGGAGCTTTCTTT.

The chain is built from TRBV9 and TRBJ2-7, with D maybe TRBD1 (6 bases). Germline loops: CDR1 SGDLS, CDR2 YYNGEE. V dropped 0 bases and J dropped 7 bases, with 11 bases sitting between them. The CDR3 has 13 amino acids. In DNA form, the CDR3 reads TGTGCCAGCAGCGTAGAGGCAGGGGCAGAGCAGTACGTC. The encoded protein is CASSVEAGAEQYV.

At least ten counts were recorded for this clonotype. The chain carries TRBV5-1 and TRBJ2-3; 9 bases match TRBD2. Germline CDR1 and CDR2: SGHRS and YFSETQ. V lost 2 bases and J lost 5; bases outside the gene matches: 6. CDR3 size: 15 residues. This CDR3 is CASSLTAGGQDTQYF. DNA of the CDR3: TGCGCCAGCAGCTTAACGGCGGGGGGGCAAGATACGCAGTATTTT.

This clonotype has a handful of counts. The rearrangement joins TRBV4-2 to TRBJ2-1; TRBD1 or TRBD2 may be the D gene (6 bases each). Germline assignment: CDR1 LGHNA and CDR2 YNFKEQ. V was clipped by 0 bases and J by 1 base, with 10 bases between them. The length of the CDR3 is 16 residues. This chain's CDR3 is CASSQERGQSYNEQFF. The CDR3 DNA reads as TGTGCCAGCAGCCAAGAACGGGGGCAGTCCTACAATGAGCAGTTCTTC.